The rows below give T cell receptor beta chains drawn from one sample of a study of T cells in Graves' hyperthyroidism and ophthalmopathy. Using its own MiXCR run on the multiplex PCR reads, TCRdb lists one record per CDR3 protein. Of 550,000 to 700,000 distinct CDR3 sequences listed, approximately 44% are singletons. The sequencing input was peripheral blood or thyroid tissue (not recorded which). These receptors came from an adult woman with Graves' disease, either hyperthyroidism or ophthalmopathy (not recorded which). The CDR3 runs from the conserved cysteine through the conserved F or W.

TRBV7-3	CASSYGGASTDTQYF
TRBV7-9	CASSPDSTRKLFF
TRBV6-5	CASSYYPGQFYGYTF
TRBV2	CASSYPGGLFF
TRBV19	CASERGYSGANVLTF
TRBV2	CASSLTFALSYEQYF
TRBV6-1	CASSNPLTGELFF
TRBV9	CASSFASGRAETQYF
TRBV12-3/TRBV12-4	CASSLSAGGRGYTF
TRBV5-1	CASSPGQGLRNTEAFF
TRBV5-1	CASSLGKTTGELFF
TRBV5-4	CASKSPGIRNTEAFF
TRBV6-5	CASSYLLVPGDQETQYF
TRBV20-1	CSARDRIWGAEAFF
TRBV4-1	CASSQEGLGLEEAFF
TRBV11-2	CASTATGGLETQYF
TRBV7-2	CASSSFSLGELFF
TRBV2	CASRGTGSQPQHF
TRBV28	CASSLTALNTGELFF